Shown below are 16 T cell receptor beta chains from a single sample sequenced in a study of CD8 T cells in ankylosing spondylitis. TCRdb called the 5' RACE reads again in MiXCR, with one record for every CDR3 protein. The table lists 300,000 to 350,000 distinct CDR3 sequences, approximately 15% of them singletons. Sequencing was performed on blood, either unsorted or a sorted T cell fraction (not recorded which). These receptors originate from a male donor with ankylosing spondylitis or in good health (not recorded which).

The chain recombines TRBV12-3 or TRBV12-4 with TRBJ1-5, with 9 positions matching TRBD1. V lost 1 base to trimming and J lost 7 bases; unmatched junction nucleotides: 8. The CDR3 extends over 16 amino acids. CDR3 loop: CASSLGGGTGQQPQHF. The CDR3 nucleotides read TGTGCCAGCAGTTTAGGAGGGGGGACAGGGCAACAGCCCCAGCATTTT.

This clonotype was seen many times. This chain joins TRBV11-2 and TRBJ2-2; 8 nucleotides match TRBD2. Looked up from germline, CDR1 is SGHAT and CDR2 is FQNNGV. V lost 4 bases and J lost 2; bases outside the gene matches: 6. CDR3 length: 16 amino acids. CDR3 bases: TGTGCCAGCAGCTCGACCGGACTAGCAAACACCGGGGAGCTGTTTTTT. Protein: CASSSTGLANTGELFF.

This clonotype showed up just a few times. The CDR3 DNA reads TGTGCCAGCAGCCCTAGGACAGGGGCTGAAAAACTGTTTTTT. As protein: CASSPRTGAEKLFF. This chain connects TRBV7-9 to TRBJ1-4; 9 nucleotides align to TRBD1. The CDR3 length is 14 residues. Trimming at V came to 5 bases and at J to 7 bases, leaving 5 bases not matched to a gene. Germline CDR1 SEHNR, CDR2 FQNEAQ (reference sequence).

Here the CDR3 reads CASSQDYGEKLFF. CDR3 DNA: TGTGCCAGCAGCCAAGACTATGGTGAAAAACTGTTTTTT. V and J are TRBV3-1 and TRBJ1-4; D gene ambiguous. V was cut by 0 bases and J by 7 bases, with 6 bases left in between. The CDR3 consists of 13 residues. Per germline, CDR1 LGHDT and CDR2 YNNKEL (reference sequence). The full variable domain, in which reference TRBV3-1 and TRBJ1-4 provide the parts outside the CDR3, is DTAVSQTPKYLVTQMGNDKSIKCEQNLGHDTMYWYKQDSKKFLKIMFSYNNKELIINETVPNRFSPKSPDKAHLNLHINSLELGDSAVYFCASSQDYGEKLFFGSGTQLSVL.

This clonotype appeared a few times. The chain is built from TRBV20-1 and TRBJ1-6; D might be TRBD1 (5 bases). Per the germline V gene, CDR1 is DFQATT and CDR2 is SNEGSKA (reference sequence). Between the trimmed V and J ends, which lost 3 bases and 8 bases, there was a span of 14 bases. This CDR3 is built from 14 residues. CDR3 residues: CSASGRAGDSPLHF. The CDR3 DNA reads TGCAGTGCTAGTGGCAGGGCCGGGGATTCACCCCTCCACTTT.

This chain uses TRBV7-9 with TRBJ1-2; 7 bases are shared with TRBD1. Losses at the gene ends were 4 bases for V and 2 bases for J; bases not matched to a gene: 4. The CDR3 length is 14 residues. Germline V gene sequence: CDR1 SEHNR, CDR2 FQNEAQ (reference sequence). CDR3 bases: TGTGCCAGCAGCTCCTCGGGACAGAACTATGGCTACACCTTC. This sequence encodes CASSSSGQNYGYTF.

The rearrangement uses TRBV12-3 or TRBV12-4 and TRBJ1-2; D remains ambiguous. Trimming pared 9 bases from V and 6 bases from J, leaving 8 bases between. The CDR3 loop spans 10 amino acids. As DNA, the CDR3 is TGTGCCAGTGGGTTAAATGGCTACACCTTC. As protein: CASGLNGYTF.

The chain combines TRBV15 with TRBJ1-2, with unresolved D. The CDR3 contains 13 residues. Germline assignment: CDR1 LNHNV and CDR2 YYDKDF (reference sequence). V was pared by 0 bases and J by 3 bases, with 5 bases between. As DNA, the CDR3 is TGTGCCACCAGCAGAGAGGAACACTATGGCTACACCTTC. Translated, it gives CATSREEHYGYTF.

The chain uses TRBV3-1 and TRBJ2-2, with 10 bases aligning to TRBD2. The CDR3 is 16 amino acids. V lost 4 bases to trimming and J lost 4 bases; unmatched junction nucleotides: 6. The germline V gene encodes CDR1 LGHDT and CDR2 YNNKEL (reference sequence). Written as DNA, the CDR3 is TGTGCCAGCAGCCTCCTAAGGACTAGCGGCACCGGGGAGCTGTTTTTT. Translating it yields CASSLLRTSGTGELFF.

There are a few counts of this clonotype. V gene TRBV4-2 combines with J gene TRBJ2-5; 14 bases match TRBD2. The CDR3 runs 18 residues. The trim removed 1 base at V and 0 bases at J, leaving 4 bases unmatched. The germline gives CDR1 LGHNA, CDR2 YNFKEQ. CDR3 amino acids: CASSQGTSGGPYQETQYF. CDR3 nucleotide sequence: TGTGCCAGCAGCCAAGGGACTAGCGGGGGGCCTTACCAAGAGACCCAGTACTTC.

The rearrangement links TRBV20-1 to TRBJ1-1; no reliable D call. This CDR3 has 16 residues. Germline V gene data show CDR1 as DFQATT and CDR2 as SNEGSKA (reference sequence). Between the trimmed V and J ends, which lost 1 base and 1 base, there was a span of 16 bases. The CDR3 bases are TGCAGTGCTAGAGGACAAACGGCCAATTCGAACACTGAAGCTTTCTTT. This encodes CSARGQTANSNTEAFF.

This clonotype was counted a few times. The genes are TRBV12-3 or TRBV12-4 and TRBJ2-5; tentatively, D is TRBD1 (6 bases). CDR3 size: 15 residues. V lost 5 bases and J lost 4, with 17 bases in between. CDR3 sequence: CASSPQGAGGETQYF. CDR3 bases: TGTGCCAGCAGTCCACAGGGCGCTGGGGGAGAGACCCAGTACTTC.

Only a few counts were recorded for this clonotype. The J gene is TRBJ2-2, the V gene TRBV20-1; either TRBD1 or TRBD2 may supply D (6 bases each). This CDR3 comprises 14 residues. Germline lookup yields CDR1 DFQATT and CDR2 SNEGSKA (reference sequence). The germline V and J ends were trimmed by 5 bases and 3 bases, with 13 bases remaining between them. The CDR3 loop reads CSARRGWDTGELFF. The CDR3 DNA follows: TGCAGTGCTCGGAGGGGGTGGGACACCGGGGAGCTGTTTTTT.

The chain is built from TRBV12-3 or TRBV12-4 and TRBJ1-3, with D possibly TRBD1 on 5 matching bases. Trimming pared 7 bases from V and 0 bases from J, leaving 10 bases between. The CDR3 totals 14 residues. CDR3 bases: TGTGCCAGCACTATGACAGTCTCTGGAAACACCATATATTTT. Translated, it gives CASTMTVSGNTIYF.

In this sample, this clonotype turned up a few times. This chain uses TRBV5-1 with TRBJ2-4; 8 bases align to TRBD2. V lost 2 bases to trimming and J lost 1 base; unmatched junction nucleotides: 8. The germline V gene encodes CDR1 SGHRS and CDR2 YFSETQ. There are 17 residues in the CDR3. The DNA for the CDR3 is TGCGCCAGCAGCTTTGGAAGCGGGGGCTTTGCCAAAAACATTCAGTACTTC. It encodes CASSFGSGGFAKNIQYF.

The sample holds many counts of this clonotype. CDR3: CASGTSGRPADTQYF. The CDR3 nucleotides read TGTGCCAGCGGAACTAGCGGGAGGCCCGCCGATACGCAGTATTTT. V and J are TRBV12-3 or TRBV12-4 and TRBJ2-3; 12 bases are a match to TRBD2. The CDR3 length is 15 residues. Trimming at V came to 8 bases and at J to 6 bases, leaving 9 bases not matched to a gene.